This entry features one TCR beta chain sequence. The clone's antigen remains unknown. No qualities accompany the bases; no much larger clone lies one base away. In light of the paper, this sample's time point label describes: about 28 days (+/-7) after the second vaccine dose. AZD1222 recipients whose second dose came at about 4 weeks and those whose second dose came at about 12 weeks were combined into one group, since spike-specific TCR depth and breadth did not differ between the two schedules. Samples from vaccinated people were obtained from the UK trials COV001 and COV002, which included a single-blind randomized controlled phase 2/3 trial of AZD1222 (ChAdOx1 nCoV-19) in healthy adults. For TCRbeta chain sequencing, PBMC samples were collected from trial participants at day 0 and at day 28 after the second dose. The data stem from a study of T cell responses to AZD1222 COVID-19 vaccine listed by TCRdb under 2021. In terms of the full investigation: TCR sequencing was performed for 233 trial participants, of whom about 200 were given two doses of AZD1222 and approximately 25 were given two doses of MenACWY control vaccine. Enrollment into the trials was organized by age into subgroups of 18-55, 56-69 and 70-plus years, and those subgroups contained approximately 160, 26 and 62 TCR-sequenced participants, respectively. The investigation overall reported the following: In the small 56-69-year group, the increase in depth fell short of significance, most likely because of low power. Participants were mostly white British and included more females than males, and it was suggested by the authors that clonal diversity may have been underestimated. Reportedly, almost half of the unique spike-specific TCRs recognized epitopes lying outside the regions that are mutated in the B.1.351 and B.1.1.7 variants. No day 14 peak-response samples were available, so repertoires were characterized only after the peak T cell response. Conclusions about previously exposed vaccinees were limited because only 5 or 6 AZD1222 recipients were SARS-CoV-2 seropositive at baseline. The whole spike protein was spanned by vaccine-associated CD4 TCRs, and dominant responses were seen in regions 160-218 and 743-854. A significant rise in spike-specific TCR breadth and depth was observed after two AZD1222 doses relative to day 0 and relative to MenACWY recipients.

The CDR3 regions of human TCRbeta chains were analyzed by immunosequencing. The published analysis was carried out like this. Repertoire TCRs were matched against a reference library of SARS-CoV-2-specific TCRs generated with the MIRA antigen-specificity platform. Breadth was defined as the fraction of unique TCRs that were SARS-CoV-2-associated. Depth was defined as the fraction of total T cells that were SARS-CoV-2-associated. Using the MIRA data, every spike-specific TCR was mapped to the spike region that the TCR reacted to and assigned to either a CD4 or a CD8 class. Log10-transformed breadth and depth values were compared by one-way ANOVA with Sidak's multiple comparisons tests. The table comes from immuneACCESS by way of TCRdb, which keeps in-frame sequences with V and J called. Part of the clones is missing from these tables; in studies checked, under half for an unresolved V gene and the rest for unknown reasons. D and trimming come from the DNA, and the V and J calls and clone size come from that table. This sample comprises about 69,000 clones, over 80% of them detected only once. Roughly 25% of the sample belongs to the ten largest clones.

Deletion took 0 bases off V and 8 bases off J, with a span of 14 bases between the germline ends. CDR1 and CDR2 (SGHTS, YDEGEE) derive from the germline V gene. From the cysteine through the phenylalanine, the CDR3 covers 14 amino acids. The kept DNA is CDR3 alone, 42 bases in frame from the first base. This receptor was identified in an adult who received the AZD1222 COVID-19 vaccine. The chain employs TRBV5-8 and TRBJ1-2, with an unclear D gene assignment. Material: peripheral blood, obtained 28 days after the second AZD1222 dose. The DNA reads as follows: TGTGCCAGCAGCTTGGTGCAGACCTCTGGGGGCTACACCTTC. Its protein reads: CASSLVQTSGGYTF.